A selection of T cell receptor beta chains follows, all from one sample in a study of T cell repertoires in cytomegalovirus infection. TCRdb re-called the reads through MiXCR, storing one row per CDR3 protein. The sample yields approximately 990,000 distinct CDR3 sequences, roughly 31% seen once. No antigen is known for these receptors. The specimen was cultured CD8+ T cells from PBMCs, collected from culture after CMV antigen stimulation. These receptors were collected from a human donor in good health (CMV status not recorded). Some clones in this sample may be carry-over from other donors' samples. Both conserved end residues are part of each CDR3. D genes are given only for firm matches. Where a row states a size, it is once, few, many or the class of an expanded clone; other rows omit it.

D gene	J gene	V gene	clone size	CDR3 protein	CDR3 DNA
NA	TRBJ2-2	TRBV7-7	few	CASSLTPSNTGELFF	TGTGCTAGCAGCTTGACCCCCTCGAACACCGGGGAGCTGTTTTTT
TRBD1	TRBJ1-1	TRBV19	NA	CASSNPGQENTEAFF	TGTGCCAGTAGTAATCCCGGACAGGAGAACACTGAAGCTTTCTTT
NA	TRBJ2-1	TRBV6-1	NA	CASSFSDSYNEQFF	TGTGCCAGCAGTTTTTCGGACAGCTACAATGAGCAGTTCTTC
TRBD1	TRBJ1-2	TRBV7-9	few	CASSETGGRGSGYTF	TGTGCCAGCAGCGAGACAGGGGGACGGGGGAGTGGCTACACCTTC
NA	TRBJ1-1	TRBV6-6	few	CASSYPESRENTEAFF	TGTGCCAGCAGTTACCCGGAAAGCAGGGAGAACACTGAAGCTTTCTTT
NA	TRBJ2-3	TRBV6-4	many	CASSASLTDTQYF	TGTGCCAGCAGTGCCTCCCTTACAGATACGCAGTATTTT
NA	TRBJ1-5	TRBV19	NA	CASSMGTRNQSQHF	TGTGCCAGTAGTATGGGTACCAGGAATCAGTCCCAGCATTTT
NA	TRBJ2-1	TRBV11-2	NA	CASSLQRKDQFF	TGTGCCAGCAGCTTACAACGAAAGGATCAATTCTTC
NA	TRBJ1-5	TRBV2	NA	CASSEWRGSNQPQHF	TGTGCCAGCAGTGAGTGGAGGGGTAGCAATCAGCCCCAGCATTTT
NA	TRBJ2-4	TRBV5-5	once	CASSLEGRVGDIQYF	TGTGCCAGCAGCTTGGAGGGCAGAGTGGGAGACATTCAGTACTTC
NA	TRBJ2-7	TRBV19	NA	CASSIEGANEQYF	TGTGCCAGTAGTATAGAGGGAGCAAACGAGCAGTACTTC
NA	TRBJ2-5	TRBV9	NA	CASSPGTTTGEETQYF	TGTGCCAGCAGCCCCGGGACCACAACCGGCGAGGAGACCCAGTACTTC
NA	TRBJ1-2	TRBV12-3/TRBV12-4	many	CASSPGPYYGYTF	TGTGCCAGCAGTCCCGGGCCGTACTATGGCTACACCTTC
TRBD1	TRBJ1-1	TRBV11-2	few	CASSLDRGLSLRGTEAFF	TGTGCCAGCAGCTTGGACAGGGGGCTGTCATTAAGGGGCACTGAAGCTTTCTTT
NA	TRBJ1-2	TRBV29-1	NA	CSTIGEGPYGYTF	TGCAGCACTATAGGCGAGGGTCCCTATGGCTACACCTTC
TRBD1	TRBJ2-3	TRBV2	NA	CASPLRQGGTDTQYF	TGTGCCAGCCCCCTGAGACAGGGCGGCACAGATACGCAGTATTTT
NA	TRBJ1-4	TRBV7-2	many	CASSAQGLNEKLFF	TGTGCCAGCAGCGCTCAGGGGCTTAATGAAAAACTGTTTTTT
NA	TRBJ1-1	TRBV6-5	few	CASSYFTMTVANTEAFF	TGTGCCAGCAGTTACTTCACGATGACAGTCGCTAACACTGAAGCTTTCTTT
NA	TRBJ1-5	TRBV12-3/TRBV12-4	NA	CANSPSSNQPQHF	TGTGCCAACAGTCCCTCTAGCAATCAGCCCCAGCATTTT
NA	TRBJ1-5	TRBV6-2/TRBV6-3	few	CASSYGQGLVPQHF	TGTGCCAGCAGTTACGGGCAGGGATTAGTGCCCCAGCATTTT
TRBD1	TRBJ2-2	TRBV4-1	once	CASSQGVQGVTGELFF	TGCGCCAGCAGCCAAGGGGTTCAGGGGGTTACCGGGGAGCTGTTTTTT
NA	TRBJ2-4	TRBV12-3/TRBV12-4	many	CASSFVQGGLLAKNIQYF	TGTGCCAGCAGTTTCGTTCAGGGGGGCCTCCTAGCCAAAAACATTCAGTACTTC
TRBD2	TRBJ2-1	TRBV27	few	CASSFWTSGGDSYNEQFF	TGTGCCAGCAGTTTTTGGACTAGCGGGGGGGATTCCTACAATGAGCAGTTCTTC
TRBD1	TRBJ1-3	TRBV7-9	many	CASSPRDSSGNTIYF	TGTGCCAGCAGCCCCCGGGACAGCTCTGGAAACACCATATATTTT
NA	TRBJ1-1	TRBV15	NA	CATSSDWDRNTEAFF	TGTGCCACCAGCAGCGACTGGGACCGTAACACTGAAGCTTTCTTT
NA	TRBJ1-4	TRBV7-6	NA	CASRLDRIATNEKLFF	TGTGCCAGCAGATTAGACCGCATTGCAACTAATGAAAAACTGTTTTTT
NA	TRBJ1-6	TRBV4-3	NA	CASSQGPGRGASPLHF	TGCGCCAGCAGCCAAGGGCCGGGCAGGGGAGCTTCACCCCTCCACTTT
TRBD1	TRBJ2-3	TRBV19	NA	CASSLIRDRGQPQYF	TGTGCCAGTAGCTTAATCCGGGACAGGGGTCAGCCCCAGTATTTT
TRBD2	TRBJ2-1	TRBV7-8	many	CASSLDSSAGAYNEQFF	TGTGCCAGCAGCTTAGACTCATCGGCGGGGGCCTACAATGAGCAGTTCTTC
NA	TRBJ1-1	TRBV18	NA	CASSPRRGDEAFF	TGTGCCAGCTCACCACGACGCGGAGATGAAGCTTTCTTT
NA	TRBJ1-1	TRBV13	NA	CASSERGFNVAFF	TGTGCCAGCAGCGAAAGAGGGTTTAATGTGGCTTTCTTT
TRBD2	TRBJ2-5	TRBV7-6	many	CASSLRLAGETQYF	TGTGCCAGCAGCTTAAGACTAGCTGGTGAGACCCAGTACTTC
NA	TRBJ1-2	TRBV7-6	NA	CASSLDGGPDGYTF	TGTGCCAGCAGCTTAGACGGTGGCCCCGATGGCTACACCTTC
TRBD2	TRBJ2-1	TRBV2	many	CASRDPSGRSYNEQFF	TGTGCCAGCAGGGACCCTAGCGGGAGGTCCTACAATGAGCAGTTCTTC
NA	TRBJ2-2	TRBV18	NA	CASSPLEVIAYTGELFF	TGTGCCAGCTCACCCTTGGAGGTCATCGCATATACCGGGGAGCTGTTTTTT
NA	TRBJ2-2	TRBV20-1	NA	CSARDWQTNTGELFF	TGCAGTGCTAGAGATTGGCAGACGAACACCGGGGAGCTGTTTTTT
NA	TRBJ2-6	TRBV6-1	NA	CASSEVAHFSGANVLTF	TGTGCCAGCAGTGAAGTTGCTCATTTCTCTGGGGCCAACGTCCTGACTTTC
TRBD2	TRBJ2-3	TRBV7-2	many	CASSYTSGGLISTDTQYF	TGTGCCAGCAGTTACACTAGCGGGGGGTTAATTAGCACAGATACGCAGTATTTT
NA	TRBJ1-1	TRBV6-1	NA	CASRTLGSSQEAFF	TGTGCCAGCAGAACCTTGGGCTCCTCCCAAGAAGCTTTCTTT
TRBD2	TRBJ2-5	TRBV5-6	NA	CASSGTSGADQETQYF	TGTGCCAGCAGCGGGACTAGCGGGGCCGATCAAGAGACCCAGTACTTC
NA	TRBJ2-7	TRBV7-9	NA	CASSPNKRSTYEQYF	TGTGCCAGCAGCCCAAACAAAAGATCGACCTACGAGCAGTACTTC
NA	TRBJ2-7	TRBV2	few	CASREGGYDEQYF	TGTGCCAGCAGGGAGGGGGGGTACGACGAGCAGTACTTC
NA	TRBJ2-2	TRBV7-6	NA	CASSSPQGNTGELFF	TGTGCTAGCAGCTCACCTCAGGGGAACACCGGGGAGCTGTTTTTT
NA	TRBJ1-5	TRBV27	NA	CASSLTRDGRRPQHF	TGTGCCAGCAGTTTAACCAGGGACGGGCGAAGACCCCAGCATTTT
NA	TRBJ2-2	TRBV7-8	many	CASSLVGGRGVLFF	TGTGCCAGCAGCTTAGTGGGGGGCAGGGGTGTGCTGTTTTTT
TRBD2	TRBJ2-3	TRBV4-3	few	CASSLQQTSGETDTQYF	TGCGCCAGCAGCCTACAACAGACTAGCGGGGAAACAGATACGCAGTATTTT
NA	TRBJ1-4	TRBV25-1	once	CASSSNSGTRRRKLFF	TGTGCCAGCAGTTCCAATTCCGGGACCCGAAGGAGGAAACTGTTTTTT
TRBD1	TRBJ1-1	TRBV4-1	few	CASSQYPRDRGTEAFF	TGCGCCAGCAGCCAGTATCCCCGGGACAGGGGTACTGAAGCTTTCTTT
NA	TRBJ1-1	TRBV5-8	once	CASSLMAGLGNTEAFF	TGTGCCAGCAGCTTGATGGCGGGACTAGGGAACACTGAAGCTTTCTTT
NA	TRBJ1-1	TRBV19	NA	CVSGWAKGTEAFF	TGTGTCAGCGGCTGGGCCAAGGGCACTGAAGCTTTCTTT
TRBD1	TRBJ2-5	TRBV2	few	CASRGQAETQYF	TGTGCCAGCAGAGGACAGGCAGAGACCCAGTACTTC
NA	TRBJ1-1	TRBV3-1	NA	CASSQDWDVPEAFF	TGTGCCAGCAGCCAAGATTGGGACGTCCCTGAAGCTTTCTTT
NA	TRBJ2-5	TRBV7-2	many	CASSDPGGPGVETQYF	TGTGCCAGCAGCGATCCTGGCGGCCCCGGGGTGGAGACCCAGTACTTC